A selection of T cell receptor beta chains follows, all from one sample in a study of shared clonotypes between healthy human individuals. Data came from immunoSEQ multiplex PCR; TCRdb stores just in-frame clones and leaves some out. The sample has about 500,000 clones, around 77% seen once. The sequenced material came from PBMCs. Source of these receptors: a woman aged 40 to 49 in good health. Some clones in this sample may be carry-over from other donors' samples. The CDR3 runs from the conserved cysteine through the conserved F or W. The order of the fields is V gene, J gene, clone size, D gene, CDR3 DNA, CDR3 protein. D genes are given only for firm matches. The size field is filled for only some rows; it gives once, few, many or a size class.

v_call: TRBV11-2
j_call: TRBJ2-4
clone_size: NA
d_call: TRBD2
cdr3_nt: TGTGCCAGCGCCATGGAAGCGGGAGTACCGTACTTC
cdr3_aa: CASAMEAGVPYF

v_call: TRBV5-1
j_call: TRBJ1-5
clone_size: NA
d_call: NA
cdr3_nt: TGCGCCAGCAGCCCCGAGGGGGGCGGTCAGCCCCAGCATTTT
cdr3_aa: CASSPEGGGQPQHF

v_call: TRBV15
j_call: TRBJ1-5
clone_size: NA
d_call: NA
cdr3_nt: TGTGCCACCAGCAGAGAAGGAGGCAGCAATCAGCCCCAGCATTTT
cdr3_aa: CATSREGGSNQPQHF

v_call: TRBV18
j_call: TRBJ1-1
clone_size: NA
d_call: TRBD1
cdr3_nt: TGTGCCAGCTCCGAGGGACAGGCAGCTGAAGCTTTCTTT
cdr3_aa: CASSEGQAAEAFF

v_call: TRBV7-3
j_call: TRBJ2-7
clone_size: NA
d_call: TRBD1
cdr3_nt: TGTGCCAGCAGCTTAGGCGTCGGGACAGGGGGCTACGAGCAGTACTTC
cdr3_aa: CASSLGVGTGGYEQYF

v_call: TRBV4-3
j_call: TRBJ2-7
clone_size: few
d_call: NA
cdr3_nt: TGCGCCAGCAGCCAAGCGGCCGTAGGCGGCTACGAGCAGTACTTC
cdr3_aa: CASSQAAVGGYEQYF

v_call: TRBV4-2
j_call: TRBJ2-7
clone_size: NA
d_call: TRBD1
cdr3_nt: TGTGCCAGCAGGATCCGGGACAGTACCTACGAGCAGTACTTC
cdr3_aa: CASRIRDSTYEQYF

v_call: TRBV7-9
j_call: TRBJ1-5
clone_size: NA
d_call: NA
cdr3_nt: TGTGCCAGCAGCTTAGGGACTAGCGGGAGGGCCGCAGATACGCAGCATTTT
cdr3_aa: CASSLGTSGRAADTQHF

v_call: TRBV29-1
j_call: TRBJ1-1
clone_size: NA
d_call: NA
cdr3_nt: TGCAGCGTTGCTCCCCCACCGAACACTGAAGCTTTCTTT
cdr3_aa: CSVAPPPNTEAFF

v_call: TRBV20-1
j_call: TRBJ2-1
clone_size: NA
d_call: NA
cdr3_nt: TGCAGTGCTAGTTACAATGAGCAGTTCTTC
cdr3_aa: CSASYNEQFF

v_call: TRBV14
j_call: TRBJ2-1
clone_size: NA
d_call: NA
cdr3_nt: TGTGCCAGCAGCCAAGATTATCGGCTAGCGCAGTTCTTC
cdr3_aa: CASSQDYRLAQFF

v_call: TRBV29-1
j_call: TRBJ2-2
clone_size: NA
d_call: TRBD1
cdr3_nt: TGCAGCGTCCGGAACCGGGACAGGGACCACGCGAACACCGGGGAGCTGTTTTTT
cdr3_aa: CSVRNRDRDHANTGELFF

v_call: TRBV4-1
j_call: TRBJ2-1
clone_size: NA
d_call: NA
cdr3_nt: TGCGCCAGCAGCCTTTCTTACAGACCCTACAATGAGCAGTTCTTC
cdr3_aa: CASSLSYRPYNEQFF

v_call: TRBV7-2
j_call: TRBJ2-4
clone_size: NA
d_call: NA
cdr3_nt: TGTGCCAGCAGCTTGGCGGGCCAGTTAGCCAAAAACATTCAGTACTTC
cdr3_aa: CASSLAGQLAKNIQYF

v_call: TRBV9
j_call: TRBJ1-1
clone_size: NA
d_call: NA
cdr3_nt: TGTGCCAGCAGCGTAGGCGAGGGGGAGGTCACTGAAGCTTTCTTT
cdr3_aa: CASSVGEGEVTEAFF

v_call: TRBV19
j_call: TRBJ2-5
clone_size: NA
d_call: TRBD2
cdr3_nt: TGTGCCAGTAAGAATCCTAGCGGGGCTTCAAACCAAGAGACCCAGTACTTC
cdr3_aa: CASKNPSGASNQETQYF

v_call: TRBV11-1
j_call: TRBJ2-1
clone_size: NA
d_call: TRBD1
cdr3_nt: TGTGCCAGCAGCTTAAGAGGGACAGGCTACAATGAGCAGTTCTTC
cdr3_aa: CASSLRGTGYNEQFF

v_call: TRBV28
j_call: TRBJ2-7
clone_size: NA
d_call: NA
cdr3_nt: TGTGCCAGCAGTCGGGGACGGAAAAGCTCCTACGAGCAGTACTTC
cdr3_aa: CASSRGRKSSYEQYF

v_call: TRBV4-1
j_call: TRBJ2-1
clone_size: once
d_call: TRBD2
cdr3_nt: TGCGCCAGCGGCCCTGGCAGGACTAGAGGGCAGTTCTTC
cdr3_aa: CASGPGRTRGQFF

v_call: TRBV7-9
j_call: TRBJ2-7
clone_size: NA
d_call: NA
cdr3_nt: TGTGCCAGCAGCACCTCTACTAGCCCAAGCTCCTACGAGCAGTACTTC
cdr3_aa: CASSTSTSPSSYEQYF

v_call: TRBV6-4
j_call: TRBJ2-6
clone_size: once
d_call: NA
cdr3_nt: TGTGCCAGCAGTGACTCGAAAGAAACCAACTCTGGGGCCAACGTCCTGACTTTC
cdr3_aa: CASSDSKETNSGANVLTF

v_call: TRBV11-3
j_call: TRBJ2-2
clone_size: few
d_call: NA
cdr3_nt: TGTGCCAGCAGACCAGGGACCGGGGAGCTGTTTTTT
cdr3_aa: CASRPGTGELFF

v_call: TRBV7-9
j_call: TRBJ2-6
clone_size: NA
d_call: NA
cdr3_nt: TGTGCCAGCAGCTTAGACTCCCCTGGGGCCAACGTCCTGACTTTC
cdr3_aa: CASSLDSPGANVLTF

v_call: TRBV7-6
j_call: TRBJ2-7
clone_size: many
d_call: NA
cdr3_nt: TGTGCCAGCAGCTTAGTAGTTGGCTCAACGGGCATAGGGCAGTACTTC
cdr3_aa: CASSLVVGSTGIGQYF

v_call: TRBV6-4
j_call: TRBJ2-1
clone_size: once
d_call: NA
cdr3_nt: TGTGCCAGTTCAGAGGGGGGTTTATACAATGAGCAGTTCTTC
cdr3_aa: CASSEGGLYNEQFF

v_call: TRBV6-5
j_call: TRBJ1-4
clone_size: once
d_call: NA
cdr3_nt: TGTGCCAGCAGTACCCGGATGGAAAAACTGTTTTTT
cdr3_aa: CASSTRMEKLFF

v_call: TRBV30
j_call: TRBJ2-3
clone_size: NA
d_call: NA
cdr3_nt: TGTGCCTGGAGTGGTAGCACAGATACGCAGTATTTT
cdr3_aa: CAWSGSTDTQYF

v_call: TRBV5-1
j_call: TRBJ2-7
clone_size: NA
d_call: TRBD1
cdr3_nt: TGCGCCAGCAGCTTCGGGGGACAGGCCCCCTACGAGCAGTACTTC
cdr3_aa: CASSFGGQAPYEQYF

v_call: TRBV19
j_call: TRBJ1-5
clone_size: NA
d_call: NA
cdr3_nt: TGTGCCAGTAGTATTTCACCGGGTTGGCAGCATTTT
cdr3_aa: CASSISPGWQHF

v_call: TRBV5-1
j_call: TRBJ2-3
clone_size: NA
d_call: NA
cdr3_nt: TGCGCCAGCAGCTTGAATCCGGGGACAGATACGCAGTATTTT
cdr3_aa: CASSLNPGTDTQYF

v_call: TRBV5-4
j_call: TRBJ1-1
clone_size: NA
d_call: NA
cdr3_nt: TGTGTTAGCAGGGGGAACACTGAAGCTTTCTTT
cdr3_aa: CVSRGNTEAFF

v_call: TRBV28
j_call: TRBJ2-7
clone_size: once
d_call: NA
cdr3_nt: TGTGCCAGCAGACGGGGAGGGGGGACCTACGAGCAGTACTTC
cdr3_aa: CASRRGGGTYEQYF

v_call: TRBV5-1
j_call: TRBJ1-1
clone_size: NA
d_call: NA
cdr3_nt: TGCGCCAGCAGCCGGGACGGCCCCCTGAACACTGAAGCTTTCTTT
cdr3_aa: CASSRDGPLNTEAFF

v_call: TRBV7-9
j_call: TRBJ1-3
clone_size: NA
d_call: TRBD1
cdr3_nt: TGTGCCAGCAGCCCTAGACAGGGGGCTGCCGGAAACACCATATATTTT
cdr3_aa: CASSPRQGAAGNTIYF

v_call: TRBV27
j_call: TRBJ2-3
clone_size: few
d_call: NA
cdr3_nt: TGTGCCAGCAGTTCCGCCCGGAGGGATACGCAGTATTTT
cdr3_aa: CASSSARRDTQYF

v_call: TRBV18
j_call: TRBJ2-7
clone_size: NA
d_call: NA
cdr3_nt: TGTGCCAGCTCAGCAGGGATAGAGCAGTACTTC
cdr3_aa: CASSAGIEQYF

v_call: TRBV5-1
j_call: TRBJ2-7
clone_size: NA
d_call: NA
cdr3_nt: TGCGCCAGCAGCATCGACACAGGCTACGAGCAGTACTTC
cdr3_aa: CASSIDTGYEQYF

v_call: TRBV6-5
j_call: TRBJ2-1
clone_size: NA
d_call: NA
cdr3_nt: TGTGCCAGCACCAAGGGGGCGGGATCCTACAATGAGCAGTTCTTC
cdr3_aa: CASTKGAGSYNEQFF

v_call: TRBV6-1
j_call: TRBJ2-1
clone_size: many
d_call: NA
cdr3_nt: TGTGCCAGCAGTGAAGCGGAAGGGTCTGGAGACAATGAGCAGTTCTTC
cdr3_aa: CASSEAEGSGDNEQFF